This record looks at one T cell receptor (beta chain) sequence and its context. RNA and DNA were co-extracted from approximately 20-30 mg of unsorted bulk tissue. TCR beta cDNA was prepared out of roughly 450 ng total RNA by means of a constant-region primer. Three rounds of nested multiplex PCR with slightly modified ARM-PCR produced TCR beta libraries. Both of the initial two PCR rounds ran for nine to ten cycles and employed TRBV1-TRBV30 forward primers alongside a C-beta reverse primer. TCRdb independently ran MiXCR on the multiplex PCR reads; one entry per CDR3 protein. The sample lists 80,000 to 100,000 distinct CDR3 sequences, around 70% occurring once. The sample originates from a study of tumor-infiltrating lymphocytes in primary liver carcinoma. Study details: There were tumors of stage T1-T3 N0M0, each 4.2 to 10 cm across.

Germline V lookup: CDR1 KGHSH, CDR2 LQKENI. The V and J ends lost 3 bases and 5 bases, in that order; junction bases with no gene match: 8. CDR3 length: 15 residues. This clonotype was sampled from a middle-aged man with primary liver carcinoma and hepatitis B virus infection. The chain is built from TRBV18 and TRBJ2-3, with 7 bases identical to TRBD2. Sequenced sample: tumor-adjacent normal liver tissue. CDR3 region: CASSPSAGLVDTQYF. The CDR3 coding sequence is TGTGCCAGCTCACCTTCAGCGGGACTCGTAGATACGCAGTATTTT.